This T cell receptor (beta chain) is from a study of neurological immune-mediated disorders. The V end was cut by 2 bases, the J end by 1 base, with 11 bases between. This CDR3 contains 15 residues. Germline V CDR1 and CDR2: MNHEY, SVGAGI. This clonotype was counted ten times or more. MiXCR, applied by TCRdb to the 5' RACE reads, yields one record per CDR3 protein. This table holds more than 35,000 distinct CDR3 sequences, 10% found once. The sequence came from a woman aged 25 to 39 with HTLV-1-associated myelopathy (HAM/TSP). The V call is TRBV6-5, the J call TRBJ2-5; the D gene is possibly TRBD2 (7 bases). Sequencing input: PBMCs. In nucleotides, the CDR3 is TGTGCCAGCAGTTACGGGCGGGGGCGCCAAGAGACCCAGTACTTC. Its translation: CASSYGRGRQETQYF.